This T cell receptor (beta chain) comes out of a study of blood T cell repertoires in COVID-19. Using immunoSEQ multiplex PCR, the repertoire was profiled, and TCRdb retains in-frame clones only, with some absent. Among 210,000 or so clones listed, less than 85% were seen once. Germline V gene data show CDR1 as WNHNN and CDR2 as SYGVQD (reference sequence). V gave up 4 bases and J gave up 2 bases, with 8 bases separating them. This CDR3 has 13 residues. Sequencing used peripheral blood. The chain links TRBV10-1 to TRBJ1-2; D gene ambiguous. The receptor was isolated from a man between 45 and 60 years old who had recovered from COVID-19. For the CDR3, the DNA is TGCGCCAGCAGTGGACACCTCAACTATGGCTACACCTTC. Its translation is CASSGHLNYGYTF.